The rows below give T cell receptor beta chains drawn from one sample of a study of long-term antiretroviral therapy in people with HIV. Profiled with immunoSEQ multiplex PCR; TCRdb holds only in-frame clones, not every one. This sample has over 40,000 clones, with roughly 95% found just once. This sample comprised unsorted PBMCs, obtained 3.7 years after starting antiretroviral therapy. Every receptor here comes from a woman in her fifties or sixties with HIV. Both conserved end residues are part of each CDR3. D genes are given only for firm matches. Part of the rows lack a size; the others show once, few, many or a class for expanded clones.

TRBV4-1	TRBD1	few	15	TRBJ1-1	TGCGCCAGCAGCCAGCTGGACAGGGCTAACCCTGAAGCTTTCTTT	CASSQLDRANPEAFF
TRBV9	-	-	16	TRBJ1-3	TGTGCCAGCAGCGTAGGGGTCAGGAACTCTGGAAACACCATATATTTT	CASSVGVRNSGNTIYF
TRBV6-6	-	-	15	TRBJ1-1	TGTGCCAGCAGTTACCCGCACAGGGTGAACACTGAAGCTTTCTTT	CASSYPHRVNTEAFF
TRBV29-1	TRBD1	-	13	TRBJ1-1	TGCAGCGCTGGACAGGGAAGGGGAACTGAAGCTTTCTTT	CSAGQGRGTEAFF
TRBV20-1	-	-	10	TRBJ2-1	TGCAGTGCTAGAAAGGATGAGCAGTTCTTC	CSARKDEQFF
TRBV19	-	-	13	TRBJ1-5	TGTGCCAGTAGTATGGACAAGAATCAGCCCCAGCATTTT	CASSMDKNQPQHF
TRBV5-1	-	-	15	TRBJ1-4	TGCGCCAGCAGCTTGGCCGGTGCAACTAATGAAAAACTGTTTTTT	CASSLAGATNEKLFF
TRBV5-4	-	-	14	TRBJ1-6	TGTGCCAGCAGCTTGGTAGGGGCCCGGTCACCCCTCCACTTT	CASSLVGARSPLHF
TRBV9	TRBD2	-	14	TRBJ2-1	TGTGCCAGCCAAGCGGGGAGCTCCTACAATGAGCAGTTCTTC	CASQAGSSYNEQFF
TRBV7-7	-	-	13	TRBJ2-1	TGTGCTAGCAGCTTTAATCAGAACAATGAGCAGTTCTTC	CASSFNQNNEQFF
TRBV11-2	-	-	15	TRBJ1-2	TGTGCCAGCAGCTTAGAGGCAGAAGCTAACTATGGCTACACCTTC	CASSLEAEANYGYTF
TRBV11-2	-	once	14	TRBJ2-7	TGTGCCAGCAGCTTACCAGAGGGAGCCTACGAGCAGTACTTC	CASSLPEGAYEQYF
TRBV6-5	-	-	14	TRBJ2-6	TGTGCCAGCAGGAGGGGCTCTGGGGCCAACGTCCTGACTTTC	CASRRGSGANVLTF
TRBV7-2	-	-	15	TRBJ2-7	TGTGCCAGCAGCTTAGTGGGTGATCTCTCCTACGAGCAGTACTTC	CASSLVGDLSYEQYF
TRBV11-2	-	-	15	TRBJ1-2	TGTGCCAGCAGCTTAGAGCGGGGGATCGCTCAGAATTTATCCTTC	CASSLERGIAQNLSF
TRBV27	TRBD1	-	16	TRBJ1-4	TGTGCCAGCAAATTCAGGGGGGGTTCAACTAATGAAAAACTGTTTTTT	CASKFRGGSTNEKLFF
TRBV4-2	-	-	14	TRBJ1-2	TGTGCCAGCAGCCAAGATCCAAGTCCCTATGGCTACACCTTC	CASSQDPSPYGYTF
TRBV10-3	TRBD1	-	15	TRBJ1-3	TGTGCCATCGGGCAAAGACAGGGAGCTGGAAACACCATATATTTT	CAIGQRQGAGNTIYF
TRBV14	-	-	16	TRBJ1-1	TGTGCCAGCAGCCAAGGTATTGGGGGGATGAACACTGAAGCTTTCTTT	CASSQGIGGMNTEAFF
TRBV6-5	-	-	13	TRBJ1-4	TGTGCCAGCAGTTATTTGGCTAATGAAAAACTGTTTTTT	CASSYLANEKLFF
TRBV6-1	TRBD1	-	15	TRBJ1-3	TGTGCCAGCAGTGGCCTCAGGGGGGCTGGAAACACCATATATTTT	CASSGLRGAGNTIYF
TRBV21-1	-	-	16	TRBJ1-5	TGTGCCAGCAGCACCCGGACCGAGTTTTACAATCAGCCCCAGCATTTT	CASSTRTEFYNQPQHF
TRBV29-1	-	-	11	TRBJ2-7	TGCAGCGTTGAAGACAGCTACGAGCAGTACTTC	CSVEDSYEQYF
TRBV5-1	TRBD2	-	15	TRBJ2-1	TGCGCCAGCAGTAAGGTCCTAGCGGGGGCCAATGAGCAGTTCTTC	CASSKVLAGANEQFF
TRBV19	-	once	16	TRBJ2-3	TGTGCCAGTAGTTCTCCACGGAAGGGTTGGTCAGATACGCAGTATTTT	CASSSPRKGWSDTQYF
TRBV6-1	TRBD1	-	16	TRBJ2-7	TGTGCCAGCAGTGAATTAGGGACAGGGCGTTTGGAAAAGCAGTACTTC	CASSELGTGRLEKQYF
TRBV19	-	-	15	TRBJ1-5	-	CASTSGQGGGQPQHF
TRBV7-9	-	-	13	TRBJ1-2	TGTGCCAGCAGCTTAGGACCCGACTATGGCTACACCTTC	CASSLGPDYGYTF
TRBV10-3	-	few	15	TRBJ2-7	TGTGCCATCAGTGGGGGCCCTTCAAGCTCCTACGAGCAGTACTTC	CAISGGPSSSYEQYF
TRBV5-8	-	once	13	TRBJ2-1	TGTGCCAGCAGTTCCGGGACACCCAATGAGCAGTTCTTC	CASSSGTPNEQFF
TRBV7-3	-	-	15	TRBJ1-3	TGTGCCAGCAGCCTTTCCGCAGTCTCTGGAAACACCATATATTTT	CASSLSAVSGNTIYF
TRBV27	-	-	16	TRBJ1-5	TGTGCCAGCGGGGCTGCGCCCAGGGATAGACCTTCAGCCCAGCATTTT	CASGAAPRDRPSAQHF
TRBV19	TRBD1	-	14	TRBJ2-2	TGTGCCAGCCAACGACAGGGTAGGACCGGGGAGCTGTTTTTT	CASQRQGRTGELFF
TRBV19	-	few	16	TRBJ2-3	TGTGCCAGTAGTATAGGCCCACAGGTTAGCACAGATACGCAGTATTTT	CASSIGPQVSTDTQYF
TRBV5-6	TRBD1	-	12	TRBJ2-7	TGTGCCAGCAGTCGACAGGGCTACGAGCAGTACTTC	CASSRQGYEQYF
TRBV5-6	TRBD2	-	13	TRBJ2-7	TGTGCCAGCAACCTACTAGCGGTCCACGAGCAGTACTTC	CASNLLAVHEQYF
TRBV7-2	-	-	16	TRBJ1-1	TGTGCCAGCAGCTTAGCCGTCACCTCTTTGAACACTGAAGCTTTCTTT	CASSLAVTSLNTEAFF
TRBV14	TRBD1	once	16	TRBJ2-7	TGTGCCAGCAGCCATCCGGGACAGGATCGGTCCTACGAGCAGTACTTC	CASSHPGQDRSYEQYF
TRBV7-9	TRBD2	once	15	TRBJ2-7	TGTGCCAGCAGCTTCAGCGGGGGCACCTCCTACGAGCAGTACTTC	CASSFSGGTSYEQYF
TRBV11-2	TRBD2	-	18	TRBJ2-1	TGTGCCAGCAGCCGGGGACTAGCGGGGGGGGGATCCTACAATGAGCAGTTCTTC	CASSRGLAGGGSYNEQFF
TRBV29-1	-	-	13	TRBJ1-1	TGCAGCGTTGTACGGACAGCAAACACTGAAGCTTTCTTT	CSVVRTANTEAFF
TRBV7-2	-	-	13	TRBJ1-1	TGTGCCAGCAGCCGGGACTGGAACACTGAAGCTTTCTTT	CASSRDWNTEAFF
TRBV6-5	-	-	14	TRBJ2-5	TGTGCCAGCAGTCGAGGGGAACTAGGGGAGACCCAGTACTTC	CASSRGELGETQYF
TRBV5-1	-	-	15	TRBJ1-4	TGCGCCAGCAGCTTGGCCGGAGGGTCTAATGAAAAACTGTTTTTT	CASSLAGGSNEKLFF
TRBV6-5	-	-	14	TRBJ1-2	TGTGCCAGCAGTTACCCAGGACAGCCCTATGGCTACACCTTC	CASSYPGQPYGYTF
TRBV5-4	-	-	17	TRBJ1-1	TGTGCCAGCAGCTTGGGTGGGGCCGCGACATTGAACACTGAAGCTTTCTTT	CASSLGGAATLNTEAFF
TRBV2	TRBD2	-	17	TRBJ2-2	TGTGCCAGCAGTGACCTGGGCGGGGGGGCGAACACCGGGGAGCTGTTTTTT	CASSDLGGGANTGELFF
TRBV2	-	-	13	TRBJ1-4	TGTGCCAGCAGTGAACACGGGGAAGAAAAACTGTTTTTT	CASSEHGEEKLFF